Presented here are 27 T cell receptor beta chains from one specimen sequenced in a study of shared clonotypes between healthy human individuals. The table came from immunoSEQ multiplex PCR; TCRdb's copy has only in-frame clones and leaves some out. The data show some 1,900,000 clones, over 85% seen once. CD45RO negativity and positive selection for CCR7 defined naive CD8 cells, a population that excluded terminally differentiated effector memory CD45RA+ cells. The source material was naive CD8+ T cells sorted from blood. These receptor sequences come from a man between 18 and 29 years old in good health.

The chain couples TRBV2 to TRBJ2-2; 8 bases are shared with TRBD2. Trimming took 0 bases from V and 4 from J; bases not matched to a gene: 13. There are 19 residues in the CDR3. Germline V gene data show CDR1 as SNHLY and CDR2 as FYNNEI. The DNA for the CDR3 is TGTGCCAGCAGTGAAGCGGATCCGAGGCGGGAGGATAGCACCGGGGAGCTGTTTTTT. Its translation is CASSEADPRREDSTGELFF.

This clone was counted a single time. CDR3 loop: CASSIKGLAGVYEQYF. The CDR3 DNA sequence: TGTGCCAGCAGCATAAAGGGACTAGCGGGAGTCTACGAGCAGTACTTC. The chain carries TRBV11-2 and TRBJ2-7; 14 bases map to TRBD2. CDR1 and CDR2 from the germline V gene are SGHAT and FQNNGV. V lost 5 bases, J lost 3 bases, and 6 bases stayed unmatched. This CDR3 spans 16 amino acids.

This chain connects TRBV7-9 to TRBJ2-2, with D perhaps TRBD2 (6 bases). The CDR3 length is 15 residues. Trimming shortened V by 1 base and J by 0 bases, and 6 bases separated the two germline ends. Germline V gene sequence: CDR1 SEHNR, CDR2 FQNEAQ (reference sequence). The CDR3 sequence is CASSLVAANTGELFF. The CDR3 bases are TGTGCCAGCAGCTTAGTAGCGGCGAACACCGGGGAGCTGTTTTTT.

This chain connects TRBV4-3 to TRBJ2-7; D possibly uses TRBD1 or TRBD2 (5 bases each). The CDR3 extends over 16 amino acids. V was shortened by 1 base and J by 5 bases, with 18 bases between the two germline ends. Germline V gene lookup returns CDR1 LGHNA and CDR2 YSLEER. The CDR3 loop reads CASSQGGRVRLDEQYF. The CDR3 coding sequence is TGCGCCAGCAGCCAAGGGGGACGAGTCCGTTTGGACGAGCAGTACTTC.

The chain uses TRBV29-1 and TRBJ2-3; D remains ambiguous. The CDR3 has 13 amino acids. In germline, CDR1 is SQVTM, CDR2 ANQGSEA. Trimming removed 0 bases at V and 2 bases at J, with 6 bases between. CDR3 in DNA: TGCAGCGTTGAAGAGGGTTTCACAGATACGCAGTATTTT. Translation: CSVEEGFTDTQYF.

This clone was seen more than once but under ten times. The chain carries TRBV2 and TRBJ1-1; 8 bases match TRBD1. Looked up from germline, CDR1 is SNHLY and CDR2 is FYNNEI. V lost 1 base to trimming and J lost 3 bases; unmatched junction nucleotides: 7. CDR3 length: 16 amino acids. CDR3: CASSEGQGPFDTEAFF. In DNA, the CDR3 is TGTGCCAGCAGTGAAGGACAGGGGCCCTTCGACACTGAAGCTTTCTTT.

This chain links TRBV2 with TRBJ2-1, with 8 bases matching TRBD1. J gave up 1 base and V 5 bases, and 7 bases lay outside the gene matches. Germline-derived CDR1 and CDR2 are SNHLY and FYNNEI. The CDR3 runs 16 residues. The CDR3, as DNA: TGTGCCAGCAGTTTACCGGGACAGGAATCCTACAATGAGCAGTTCTTC. It translates to CASSLPGQESYNEQFF. Variable domain in full (rest from reference TRBV2 and TRBJ2-1): EPEVTQTPSHQVTQMGQEVILRCVPISNHLYFYWYRQILGQKVEFLVSFYNNEISEKSEIFDDQFSVERPDGSNFTLKIRSTKLEDSAMYFCASSLPGQESYNEQFFGPGTRLTVL.

The gene calls are TRBV27 and TRBJ2-1; 10 nucleotides align to TRBD1. Germline V lookup: CDR1 MNHEY, CDR2 SMNVEV (reference sequence). Unmatched junction bases numbered 3, after V lost 11 bases and J lost 2 bases. The CDR3 extends over 13 amino acids. CDR3 sequence reads: CASGTGAYNEQFF. CDR3 nucleotides: TGTGCCTCCGGGACAGGGGCCTACAATGAGCAGTTCTTC.

This chain links TRBV28 with TRBJ2-3; D remains ambiguous. V was cut by 5 bases and J by 3 bases, with 9 bases left in between. This CDR3 region has 13 residues. Germline CDR1 reads MDHEN; CDR2 reads SYDVKM. CDR3 nucleotide sequence: TGTGCCAGCAGTCGCCTAGGGACAGATACGCAGTATTTT. Residues: CASSRLGTDTQYF. Filled out from reference TRBV28 and TRBJ2-3, the complete variable domain reads DVKVTQSSRYLVKRTGEKVFLECVQDMDHENMFWYRQDPGLGLRLIYFSYDVKMKEKGDIPEGYSVSREKKERFSLILESASTNQTSMYLCASSRLGTDTQYFGPGTRLTVL.

The V and J genes are TRBV19 and TRBJ2-1; D not certain. Germline values: CDR1 LNHDA, CDR2 SQIVND (reference sequence). V was cut by 1 base and J by 15 bases, with 19 bases left in between. The CDR3 runs to 14 residues. The CDR3 here is CASSIAPLGPTWFF. CDR3 nucleotides: TGTGCCAGTAGTATAGCCCCATTAGGCCCGACCTGGTTCTTC.

The V and J genes are TRBV25-1 and TRBJ2-5; tentatively, D is TRBD1 or TRBD2 (6 bases each). Germline values: CDR1 MGHDK, CDR2 SYGVNS. This CDR3 region has 15 residues. V lost 5 bases and J lost 7, with 20 bases in between. CDR3: CASSRGTRSPGTQYF. The CDR3 DNA sequence: TGTGCCAGCAGTCGGGGGACACGATCTCCAGGGACCCAGTACTTC.

The V gene is TRBV4-1, the J gene TRBJ2-1; 7 bases agree with TRBD1. The CDR3 loop spans 15 amino acids. Trimming removed 4 bases from V and 2 bases from J; junction bases left unmatched: 5. CDR1 is MGHRA and CDR2 is YSYEKL in the germline V gene. CDR3 protein: CASSLNRGTYNEQFF. The CDR3 region has the DNA TGCGCCAGCAGCCTAAACAGGGGTACCTACAATGAGCAGTTCTTC.

The rearrangement joins TRBV11-2 to TRBJ2-2; tentative D call: TRBD2 (6 bases). CDR3 length: 14 residues. The V end lost 5 bases, the J end lost 8 bases, and 15 bases lay between the germline ends. Germline CDR1 SGHAT, CDR2 FQNNGV. CDR3 nucleotides: TGTGCCAGCAGCGGACGGGGGAGTTTGGGGGAGCTGTTTTTT. Translating gives CASSGRGSLGELFF.

This chain joins TRBV28 and TRBJ2-3, with a tentative D call TRBD1 (6 bases). Germline lookup yields CDR1 MDHEN and CDR2 SYDVKM. CDR3 size: 12 residues. Trimming left V 6 bases short and J 4 bases short, with 8 bases between. Here the CDR3 reads CASSAGADTQYF. The CDR3 DNA reads as TGTGCCAGCAGCGCAGGGGCAGATACGCAGTATTTT.

The chain employs TRBV6-5 and TRBJ2-7, with no clear D. In germline, CDR1 is MNHEY, CDR2 SVGAGI. The CDR3 sequence is 15 residues long. Trimming removed 0 bases at V and 2 bases at J, with 11 bases between. The CDR3, as DNA: TGTGCCAGCAGTTACTCGAGGCCGACGACCTACGAGCAGTACTTC. Translating it yields CASSYSRPTTYEQYF.

The V and J genes are TRBV30 and TRBJ2-1; D uncertain. The CDR3 totals 11 residues. With 0 bases removed from V and 5 bases from J, the gap between germline ends came to 2 bases. Germline lookup yields CDR1 GTSNPN and CDR2 SVGIG (reference sequence). CDR3 nucleotide sequence: TGTGCCTGGAGTGTTAACAATGAGCAGTTCTTC. It translates to CAWSVNNEQFF.

Comments on this clone: The same CDR3 also results from other DNA sequences found in this sample. The genes are TRBV7-2 and TRBJ2-7; D is unresolved. CDR3 length: 14 residues. Germline values: CDR1 SGHTA, CDR2 FQGNSA. V was cut by 2 bases and J by 0 bases, with 8 bases left in between. CDR3 sequence (DNA): TGTGCCAGCAGCTTAATGGGCAGCTCCTACGAGCAGTACTTC. Protein sequence: CASSLMGSSYEQYF.

The chain is built from TRBV27 and TRBJ2-5; 10 bases fit TRBD1. The CDR3 loop spans 14 amino acids. With V trimmed by 7 bases and J by 7 bases, 9 bases remained unmatched. From germline, CDR1 is MNHEY and CDR2 SMNVEV (reference sequence). The DNA of the CDR3 is TGTGCCAGCATTTCCGGGACAGGGGACAGGACCCAGTACTTC. It is translated as CASISGTGDRTQYF.

A word on this clone: Other nucleotide sequences in the sample specify the same CDR3. The chain has TRBV7-9 and TRBJ1-1, with D possibly TRBD1 on 6 matching bases. Germline CDR1 and CDR2: SEHNR and FQNEAQ (reference sequence). V was trimmed by 3 bases and J by 7 bases, leaving 9 bases between them. This CDR3 is 12 amino acids long. The CDR3 loop reads CASSFGGSEAFF. The CDR3 DNA is TGTGCCAGCAGCTTTGGGGGCAGTGAAGCTTTCTTT. Full variable domain (rest looked up from reference TRBV7-9 and TRBJ1-1): DTGVSQNPRHKITKRGQNVTFRCDPISEHNRLYWYRQTLGQGPEFLTYFQNEAQLEKSRLLSDRFSAERPKGSFSTLEIQRTEQGDSAMYLCASSFGGSEAFFGQGTRLTVV.

With regard to this clone: The sample holds other DNA sequences that translate to the same CDR3. The chain combines TRBV29-1 with TRBJ2-7; D not certain. The CDR3 extends over 10 amino acids. Germline V gene lookup returns CDR1 SQVTM and CDR2 ANQGSEA. V was pared by 4 bases and J by 7 bases, with 8 bases between. CDR3 bases: TGCAGCGTTGTCTCGAATGAGCAGTACTTC. It encodes CSVVSNEQYF.

The chain employs TRBV28 and TRBJ1-2; TRBD1 matches at 7 bases. Germline V gene data show CDR1 as MDHEN and CDR2 as SYDVKM. This CDR3 region has 15 residues. With 1 base clipped from V and 3 bases from J, the junction kept 5 bases outside the gene matches. The CDR3 reads CASSLSRTGHYGYTF. In nucleotides, the CDR3 is TGTGCCAGCAGTTTATCCCGGACAGGACACTATGGCTACACCTTC.

On this clone itself: Other DNA sequences in the same sample also yield this CDR3. The V and J genes are TRBV5-5 and TRBJ2-7; 7 nucleotides align to TRBD2. Per germline, CDR1 SGHKS and CDR2 YYEKEE (reference sequence). The CDR3 consists of 13 residues. V lost 4 bases to trimming and J lost 1 base; unmatched junction nucleotides: 2. DNA of the CDR3: TGTGCCAGCAGCCCGGGGGGTTCCTACGAGCAGTACTTC. Amino acid sequence: CASSPGGSYEQYF.

This clone appeared once. V usage is TRBV19 and J usage is TRBJ2-2; either TRBD1 or TRBD2 may supply D (5 bases each). Between the trimmed V and J ends, which lost 5 bases and 6 bases, there was a span of 13 bases. The CDR3 totals 14 residues. Germline V CDR1 and CDR2: LNHDA, SQIVND (reference sequence). The CDR3 here is CASSLGTAAGELFF. The CDR3 DNA sequence: TGTGCCAGTAGTTTGGGGACCGCGGCCGGGGAGCTGTTTTTT. Looking up the rest from reference TRBV19 and TRBJ2-2 gives the full variable domain: DGGITQSPKYLFRKEGQNVTLSCEQNLNHDAMYWYRQDPGQGLRLIYYSQIVNDFQKGDIAEGYSVSREKKESFPLTVTSAQKNPTAFYLCASSLGTAAGELFFGEGSRLTVL.

The chain is built from TRBV11-2 and TRBJ2-5; 12 bases are shared with TRBD2. The CDR3 totals 16 residues. The germline CDR1 and CDR2 sequences are SGHAT and FQNNGV. The J segment lost 1 base and the V segment lost 4 bases, leaving 4 bases of the junction unmatched. CDR3 sequence reads: CASSSGLAGFQETQYF. The CDR3 DNA reads as TGTGCCAGCAGCTCGGGACTAGCGGGCTTCCAAGAGACCCAGTACTTC.

As concerns this clone: The same CDR3 arises from other DNA sequences in this sample as well. The chain employs TRBV25-1 and TRBJ1-6, with 7 bases fitting TRBD1. Trimming cost V 8 bases and J 7 bases; bases outside gene matches: 5. CDR1 and CDR2 (germline): MGHDK, SYGVNS. The CDR3 contains 13 residues. CDR3 residues: CASSGTDNSPLHF. In DNA, the CDR3 is TGTGCCAGCTCCGGGACAGACAATTCACCCCTCCACTTT.

This clone was recorded once. The chain has TRBV13 and TRBJ2-5; D gene unclear. The CDR3 has 13 residues. Trimming took 6 bases from V and 1 from J, leaving 9 bases between them. In germline, CDR1 is PRHDT, CDR2 FYEKMQ (reference sequence). The CDR3 coding sequence is TGTGCCAGCAGTTGGGCATCCCAAGAGACCCAGTACTTC. Protein: CASSWASQETQYF.

To note about this clone: The identical CDR3 is also encoded by other nucleotide sequences in the sample. The V gene is TRBV27, the J gene TRBJ1-2, with 10 bases identical to TRBD1. Losses at the gene ends were 4 bases for V and 6 bases for J; bases not matched to a gene: 5. In germline, CDR1 is MNHEY, CDR2 SMNVEV (reference sequence). CDR3 length equals 14 residues. The DNA for the CDR3 is TGTGCCAGCAGTTGGACAGGGGGGTCGGATGGCTACACCTTC. Its translation: CASSWTGGSDGYTF.